This T cell receptor beta chain was captured by sequencing in a study of CD8 T cells in ankylosing spondylitis. Study-level findings and limits: In the blood and synovial fluid of reactive arthritis, some motif variants had been previously reported. The study looked at matched synovial fluid samples from ankylosing spondylitis patients. Disease-linked clones were reported to be significantly enriched there. Eight highly homologous variants made up a TCR beta motif, and this motif appeared characteristic of ankylosing spondylitis blood.

As concerns this clonotype: The target antigen is unknown.

The CDR3 totals 18 residues. V lost 5 bases and J lost 5; bases outside the gene matches: 13. The germline gives CDR1 SGHAT, CDR2 FQNNGV. TCRdb processed the 5' RACE reads anew with MiXCR; each CDR3 protein has one entry. Found here are about 540,000 distinct CDR3 sequences, roughly 12% of them singletons; the top ten hold 6.5% to 7%. The chain employs TRBV11-2 and TRBJ1-6; 9 positions match TRBD1. This sequence was found in a male donor with ankylosing spondylitis. Sequenced sample: blood, either unsorted or a sorted T cell fraction (not recorded which). CDR3 coding DNA: TGTGCCAGCAGCCGTCTTCGCCGGGACAGGGAAGATAATTCACCCCTCCACTTT. It specifies CASSRLRRDREDNSPLHF.